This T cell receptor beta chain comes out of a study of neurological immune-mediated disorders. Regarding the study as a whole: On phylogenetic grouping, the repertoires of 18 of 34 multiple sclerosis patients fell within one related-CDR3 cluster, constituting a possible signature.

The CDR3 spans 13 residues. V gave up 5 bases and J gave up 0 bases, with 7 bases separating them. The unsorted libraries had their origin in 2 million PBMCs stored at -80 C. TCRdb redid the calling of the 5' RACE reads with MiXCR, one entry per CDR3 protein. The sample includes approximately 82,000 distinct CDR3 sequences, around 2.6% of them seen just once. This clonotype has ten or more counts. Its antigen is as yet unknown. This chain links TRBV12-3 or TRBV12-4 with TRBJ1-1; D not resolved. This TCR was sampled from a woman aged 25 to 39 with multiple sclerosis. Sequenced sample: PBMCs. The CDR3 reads CASSPWMNTEAFF. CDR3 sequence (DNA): TGTGCCAGCAGTCCCTGGATGAACACTGAAGCTTTCTTT.